This TCR beta chain stems from a study of blood T cell repertoires in COVID-19. The protocol was immunoSEQ multiplex PCR, while the TCRdb copy is restricted to in-frame clones and leaves out a portion. The sample gives some 80,000 clones, roughly nine tenths of which show up once; 2.5% is in the top ten. V dropped 6 bases and J dropped 5 bases, with 10 bases sitting between them. The germline gives CDR1 SGHTA, CDR2 FQGNSA. The CDR3 is 13 residues long. This clone came up once. Sequencing was carried out using peripheral blood. This sequence joins TRBV7-2 and TRBJ2-2; weak D call: TRBD1 (6 bases). The receptor was isolated from a human donor in a cohort sampled during active COVID-19. The CDR3 reads CASSFQGTGELFF. As DNA, the CDR3 is TGTGCCAGCAGTTTCCAGGGGACCGGGGAGCTGTTTTTT.